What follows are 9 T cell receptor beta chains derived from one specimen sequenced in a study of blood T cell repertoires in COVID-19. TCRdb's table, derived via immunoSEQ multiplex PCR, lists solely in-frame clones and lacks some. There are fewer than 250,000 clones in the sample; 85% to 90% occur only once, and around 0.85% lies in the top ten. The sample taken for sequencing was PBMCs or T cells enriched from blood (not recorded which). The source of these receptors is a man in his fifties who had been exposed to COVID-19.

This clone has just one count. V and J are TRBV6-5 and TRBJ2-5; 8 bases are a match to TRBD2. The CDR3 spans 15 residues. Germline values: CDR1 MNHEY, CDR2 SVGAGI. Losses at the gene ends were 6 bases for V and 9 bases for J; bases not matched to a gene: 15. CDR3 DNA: TGTGCCAGCAGGGGAATAGCGGGATGGGGGGGGCCCCAGTACTTC. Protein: CASRGIAGWGGPQYF.

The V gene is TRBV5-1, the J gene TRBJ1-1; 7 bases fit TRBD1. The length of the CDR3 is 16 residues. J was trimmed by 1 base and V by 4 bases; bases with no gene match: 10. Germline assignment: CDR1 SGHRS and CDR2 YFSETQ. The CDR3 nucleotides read TGCGCCAGCAGCCCGAATACCGGGACAGCGAACACTGAAGCTTTCTTT. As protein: CASSPNTGTANTEAFF. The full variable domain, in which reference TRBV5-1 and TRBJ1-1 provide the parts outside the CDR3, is KAGVTQTPRYLIKTRGQQVTLSCSPISGHRSVSWYQQTPGQGLQFLFEYFSETQRNKGNFPGRFSGRQFSNSRSEMNVSTLELGDSALYLCASSPNTGTANTEAFFGQGTRLTVV.

DNA of the CDR3: TGTGCCAGCAGTTACAACTCCGCAGGGGTCTACGAGCAGTACTTC. Protein sequence: CASSYNSAGVYEQYF. This sequence joins TRBV6-5 and TRBJ2-7, with D perhaps TRBD1 (6 bases). This CDR3 is built from 15 residues. The V end lost 2 bases, the J end lost 3 bases, and 14 bases lay between the germline ends. Germline CDR1 reads MNHEY; CDR2 reads SVGAGI.

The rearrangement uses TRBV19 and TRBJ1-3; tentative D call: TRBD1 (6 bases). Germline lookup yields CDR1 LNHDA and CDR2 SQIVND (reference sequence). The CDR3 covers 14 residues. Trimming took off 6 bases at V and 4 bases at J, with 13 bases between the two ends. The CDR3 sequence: CASRRRDTGNTIYF. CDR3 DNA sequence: TGTGCCAGTAGGAGACGGGACACCGGAAACACCATATATTTT.

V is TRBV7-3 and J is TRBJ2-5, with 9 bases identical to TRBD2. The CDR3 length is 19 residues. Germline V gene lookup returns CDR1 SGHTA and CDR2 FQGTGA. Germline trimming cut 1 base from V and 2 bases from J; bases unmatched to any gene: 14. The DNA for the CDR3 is TGTGCCAGCAGCTTAAAGCCCCCCTCAAGTGCGGGGGGGCAAGAGACCCAGTACTTC. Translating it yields CASSLKPPSSAGGQETQYF.

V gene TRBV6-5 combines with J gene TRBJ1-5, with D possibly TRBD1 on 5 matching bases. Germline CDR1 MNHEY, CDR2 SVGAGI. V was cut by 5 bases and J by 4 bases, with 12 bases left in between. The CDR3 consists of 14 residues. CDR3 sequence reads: CASSTRGGNQPQHF. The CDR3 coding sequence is TGTGCCAGCAGTACTAGGGGAGGTAATCAGCCCCAGCATTTT.

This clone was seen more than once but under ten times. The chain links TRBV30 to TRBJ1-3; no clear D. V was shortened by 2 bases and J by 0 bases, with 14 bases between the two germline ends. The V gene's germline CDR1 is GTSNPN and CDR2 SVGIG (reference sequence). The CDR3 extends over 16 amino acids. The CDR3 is CAWSTGLLGSGNTIYF. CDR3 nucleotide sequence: TGTGCCTGGAGTACCGGACTGTTAGGCTCTGGAAACACCATATATTTT.

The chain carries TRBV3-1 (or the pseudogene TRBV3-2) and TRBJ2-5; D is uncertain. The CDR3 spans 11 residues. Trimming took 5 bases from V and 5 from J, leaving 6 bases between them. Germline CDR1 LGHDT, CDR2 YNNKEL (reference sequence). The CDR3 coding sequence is TGTGCCAGCAGCTCCAGGGAGACCCAGTACTTC. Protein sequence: CASSSRETQYF.

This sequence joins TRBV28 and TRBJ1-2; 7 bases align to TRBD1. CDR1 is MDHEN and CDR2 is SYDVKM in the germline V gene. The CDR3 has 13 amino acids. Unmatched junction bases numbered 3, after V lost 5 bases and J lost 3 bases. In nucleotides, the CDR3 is TGTGCCAGCAGTCCCGGACAGGACTATGGCTACACCTTC. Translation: CASSPGQDYGYTF.